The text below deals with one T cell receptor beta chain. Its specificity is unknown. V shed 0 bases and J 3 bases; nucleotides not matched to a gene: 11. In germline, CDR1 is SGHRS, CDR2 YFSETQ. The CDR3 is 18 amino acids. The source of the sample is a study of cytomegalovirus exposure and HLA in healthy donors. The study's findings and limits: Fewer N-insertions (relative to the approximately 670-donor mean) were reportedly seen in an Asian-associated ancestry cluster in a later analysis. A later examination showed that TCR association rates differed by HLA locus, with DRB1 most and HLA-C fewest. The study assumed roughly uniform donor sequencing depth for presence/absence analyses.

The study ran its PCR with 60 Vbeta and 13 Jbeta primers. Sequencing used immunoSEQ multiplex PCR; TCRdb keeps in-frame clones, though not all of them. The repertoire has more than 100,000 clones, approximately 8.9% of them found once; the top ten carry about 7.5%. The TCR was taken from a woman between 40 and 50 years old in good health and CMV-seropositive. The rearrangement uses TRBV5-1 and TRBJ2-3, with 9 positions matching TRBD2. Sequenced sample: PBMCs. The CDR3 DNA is TGCGCCAGCAGCTTGGAATTATCCGCGGGGGGGCGGACAGATACGCAGTATTTT. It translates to CASSLELSAGGRTDTQYF. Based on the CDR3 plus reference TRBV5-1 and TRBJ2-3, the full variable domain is KAGVTQTPRYLIKTRGQQVTLSCSPISGHRSVSWYQQTPGQGLQFLFEYFSETQRNKGNFPGRFSGRQFSNSRSEMNVSTLELGDSALYLCASSLELSAGGRTDTQYFGPGTRLTVL.